Sequencing of this T cell receptor (beta chain) was carried out in a study of monozygotic twins with inflammatory bowel disease. Whole-study findings and limits: Healthy twins showed more clonotype sharing with others than IBD patients, especially patients with disease activity.

Germline values: CDR1 MNHEY, CDR2 SVGEGT. This CDR3 has 15 residues. About this clonotype: Its antigen is not identified.

cDNA was produced in eight separate reactions per sample. UMIs that had a 6-nucleotide sample barcode were put in using template switching. Two nested PCRs, about 15 and 9 cycles, amplified TCRalpha and TCRbeta cDNA. TCRdb reanalyzed the 5' RACE reads, giving one entry per CDR3 protein sequence and no DNA. This sample contains approximately 100,000 distinct CDR3 sequences. V gene TRBV6-2 or TRBV6-3 combines with J gene TRBJ2-2; TCRdb selects TRBD1, and the lack of DNA leaves this call unchecked. The source of this sequence is a human donor with ulcerative colitis or Crohn's disease, or a healthy co-twin of an affected twin (not recorded which). Sequencing used blood. The CDR3 protein is CASSSRAGVTGELFF.